These 22 T cell receptor beta chains were sequenced from one sample in a study of blood T cell repertoires in COVID-19. Repertoires were generated with immunoSEQ multiplex PCR, while TCRdb's copy carries only in-frame clones and drops some. The sample includes approximately 200,000 clones, just under 90% of them seen just once. The sequencing input was peripheral blood. All receptors derive from a man between 60 and 75 years old who had recovered from COVID-19.

The V and J genes are TRBV2 and TRBJ1-1; 8 nucleotides align to TRBD1. With 7 bases clipped from V and 1 base from J, the junction kept 5 bases outside the gene matches. The germline V gene encodes CDR1 SNHLY and CDR2 FYNNEI. This CDR3 has 14 residues. CDR3 residues: CASTVTGANTEAFF. In DNA, the CDR3 is TGTGCCAGCACCGTGACAGGGGCGAACACTGAAGCTTTCTTT.

The chain joins TRBV28 to TRBJ1-6, with D uncertain. Germline V gene data show CDR1 as MDHEN and CDR2 as SYDVKM. The ends were cut back, 3 bases at V and 1 base at J, with 10 bases in the middle. The CDR3 spans 16 residues. The CDR3 nucleotides read TGTGCCAGCAGTTTCCGGGGAGTGTCCTATAATTCACCCCTCCACTTT. Its translation: CASSFRGVSYNSPLHF.

The rearrangement uses TRBV10-3 and TRBJ1-4, with 7 nucleotides matching TRBD1. CDR1 is ENHRY, CDR2 SYGVKD, per germline. Trimming cost V 0 bases and J 8 bases; bases outside gene matches: 3. This CDR3 spans 14 amino acids. The CDR3: CAISESDREEKLFF. CDR3 nucleotides: TGTGCCATCAGTGAGTCAGACAGGGAGGAAAAACTGTTTTTT.

The rearrangement links TRBV18 to TRBJ2-3; the D gene is possibly TRBD1 (6 bases). The CDR3 consists of 17 residues. Germline values: CDR1 KGHSH, CDR2 LQKENI. The germline V and J ends were trimmed by 4 bases and 1 base, with 18 bases remaining between them. The CDR3 bases are TGTGCCAGCTCACTAAAACCGGGACATTCTGGCACAGATACGCAGTATTTT. This translates into CASSLKPGHSGTDTQYF.

The chain couples TRBV29-1 to TRBJ1-1; D is possibly TRBD1 (6 bases). Germline V gene sequence: CDR1 SQVTM, CDR2 ANQGSEA. The V end was cut by 4 bases, the J end by 0 bases, with 12 bases between. The CDR3 is 14 amino acids. The CDR3 protein is CSVASDSMNTEAFF. DNA for the CDR3: TGCAGCGTTGCCTCGGACAGCATGAACACTGAAGCTTTCTTT. Complete variable domain (other parts from reference TRBV29-1 and TRBJ1-1): SAVISQKPSRDICQRGTSLTIQCQVDSQVTMMFWYRQQPGQSLTLIATANQGSEATYESGFVIDKFPISRPNLTFSTLTVSNMSPEDSSIYLCSVASDSMNTEAFFGQGTRLTVV.

V and J are TRBV9 and TRBJ1-6; D gene unclear. Germline V lookup: CDR1 SGDLS, CDR2 YYNGEE. This CDR3 has 13 residues. V dropped 5 bases and J dropped 8 bases, with 11 bases sitting between them. The CDR3 bases are TGTGCCAGCAGTGAATCCTCGGATTCACCCCTCCACTTT. This translates into CASSESSDSPLHF.

Many counts were recorded for this clone. The same CDR3 can be traced to other DNA sequences in this sample. The chain combines TRBV29-1 with TRBJ2-3; D ambiguous. V was clipped by 5 bases and J by 0 bases, with 3 bases between them. CDR1 is SQVTM and CDR2 is ANQGSEA in the germline V gene. The CDR3 contains 11 residues. In DNA, the CDR3 is TGCAGCGTTCTAAGCACAGATACGCAGTATTTT. Protein: CSVLSTDTQYF.

The V call is TRBV5-6, the J call TRBJ2-5; 8 bases line up with TRBD1. The V gene end was trimmed by 6 bases and the J gene end by 5 bases; junction bases not matched to a gene: 15. CDR1 and CDR2 (germline): SGHDT, YYEEEE. The CDR3 is 16 amino acids. The CDR3 here is CASKGQGATYGETQYF. The CDR3 region has the DNA TGTGCCAGCAAAGGACAGGGAGCTACCTATGGGGAGACCCAGTACTTC. The whole variable domain, filled in from reference TRBV5-6 and TRBJ2-5, reads DAGVTQSPTHLIKTRGQQVTLRCSPKSGHDTVSWYQQALGQGPQFIFQYYEEEERQRGNFPDRFSGHQFPNYSSELNVNALLLGDSALYLCASKGQGATYGETQYFGPGTRLLVL.

The chain couples TRBV5-1 to TRBJ2-3, with 8 bases that match TRBD2. CDR3 size: 16 residues. The germline V gene has CDR1 SGHRS and CDR2 YFSETQ. V gave up 1 base and J gave up 0 bases; unmatched junction bases: 4. The CDR3 DNA follows: TGCGCCAGCAGCTTGCGGGGCGGGGGGAGCACAGATACGCAGTATTTT. Its protein product is CASSLRGGGSTDTQYF.

The V call is TRBV28, the J call TRBJ1-5; D remains unclear. V was shortened by 4 bases and J by 2 bases, with 12 bases between the two germline ends. This CDR3 is built from 15 residues. Germline-derived CDR1 and CDR2 are MDHEN and SYDVKM. The CDR3 here is CASSSPVVGNQPQHF. The CDR3 DNA reads TGTGCCAGCAGTTCCCCCGTTGTTGGCAATCAGCCCCAGCATTTT.

The rearrangement uses TRBV7-3 and TRBJ2-1, with 10 bases identical to TRBD2. Per germline, CDR1 SGHTA and CDR2 FQGTGA. Trimming took 5 bases from V and 6 from J; bases not matched to a gene: 7. The CDR3 consists of 15 residues. The CDR3 DNA is TGTGCCAGCAGCCCCTATTGGACTAGCGGCAATGAGCAGTTCTTC. This codes for CASSPYWTSGNEQFF. The whole variable domain, remainder taken from reference TRBV7-3 and TRBJ2-1, is GAGVSQTPSNKVTEKGKYVELRCDPISGHTALYWYRQSLGQGPEFLIYFQGTGAADDSGLPNDRFFAVRPEGSVSTLKIQRTERGDSAVYLCASSPYWTSGNEQFFGPGTRLTVL.

The chain uses TRBV4-2 and TRBJ2-1, with D perhaps matching TRBD2 (5 bases). CDR1 LGHNA and CDR2 YNFKEQ come from the germline V gene. The CDR3 is 16 residues long. V lost 0 bases and J lost 2, with 11 bases in between. The DNA for the CDR3 is TGTGCCAGCAGCCAAGATCTTGGCGGGCCCTACAATGAGCAGTTCTTC. This codes for CASSQDLGGPYNEQFF.

V gene TRBV6-5 combines with J gene TRBJ2-7; D may be TRBD1 (5 bases). Trimming took off 8 bases at V and 6 bases at J, with 8 bases between the two ends. Germline V gene lookup returns CDR1 MNHEY and CDR2 SVGAGI. The CDR3 runs to 10 residues. CDR3 residues: CASGQGEQYF. Written as DNA, the CDR3 is TGTGCCAGCGGCCAGGGCGAGCAGTACTTC.

V gene TRBV12-3 or TRBV12-4 combines with J gene TRBJ1-2, with 7 bases that match TRBD1. The CDR3 contains 12 residues. The V and J ends lost 6 bases and 9 bases, in that order; junction bases with no gene match: 7. The CDR3 sequence is CASRPGGGSYTF. CDR3 DNA: TGTGCCAGCAGACCAGGGGGAGGAAGCTACACCTTC.

The V gene is TRBV18, the J gene TRBJ2-3, with TRBD1 matching over 10 bases. Trimming removed 4 bases from V and 3 bases from J; junction bases left unmatched: 1. Germline lookup yields CDR1 KGHSH and CDR2 LQKENI. This CDR3 has 14 residues. CDR3 amino acids: CASSRDRGTDTQYF. The CDR3 DNA is TGTGCCAGCTCACGGGACAGGGGTACAGATACGCAGTATTTT.

The chain has TRBV9 and TRBJ2-1; the D is unclear. Germline V gene lookup returns CDR1 SGDLS and CDR2 YYNGEE. The germline V and J ends were trimmed by 4 bases and 9 bases, with 17 bases remaining between them. There are 14 residues in the CDR3. This CDR3 is CASSLNSRGGEQFF. CDR3 bases: TGTGCCAGCAGCCTAAACTCACGAGGTGGTGAGCAGTTCTTC.

The genes are TRBV2 and TRBJ2-1; D gene ambiguous. CDR1 and CDR2 (germline): SNHLY, FYNNEI. The length of the CDR3 is 16 residues. V lost 5 bases, J lost 3 bases, and 17 bases lay in between. DNA for the CDR3: TGTGCCAGCAGTTCGATGGAGCTAAGTTTCTACAATGAGCAGTTCTTC. Protein: CASSSMELSFYNEQFF. The complete variable domain, with remaining parts taken from reference TRBV2 and TRBJ2-1, reads EPEVTQTPSHQVTQMGQEVILRCVPISNHLYFYWYRQILGQKVEFLVSFYNNEISEKSEIFDDQFSVERPDGSNFTLKIRSTKLEDSAMYFCASSSMELSFYNEQFFGPGTRLTVL.

This rearrangement joins TRBV2 to TRBJ1-4; TRBD1 is a possible D gene (6 bases). Germline V gives CDR1 SNHLY, CDR2 FYNNEI. CDR3 length: 15 residues. The V gene lost 4 bases and the J gene lost 7 bases, with 16 bases spanning the gap. The CDR3 reads CASSAGGGGGEKLFF. The CDR3 DNA sequence: TGTGCCAGCAGTGCCGGGGGGGGCGGAGGTGAAAAACTGTTTTTT. The full variable domain, in which reference TRBV2 and TRBJ1-4 provide the parts outside the CDR3, is EPEVTQTPSHQVTQMGQEVILRCVPISNHLYFYWYRQILGQKVEFLVSFYNNEISEKSEIFDDQFSVERPDGSNFTLKIRSTKLEDSAMYFCASSAGGGGGEKLFFGSGTQLSVL.

This chain uses TRBV5-1 with TRBJ2-1; 7 nucleotides align to TRBD1. The CDR3 spans 14 residues. CDR1 and CDR2 from the germline V gene are SGHRS and YFSETQ. Trimming cost V 3 bases and J 6 bases; bases outside gene matches: 6. CDR3 sequence: CASSYRTGPNEQFF. The CDR3 bases are TGCGCCAGCAGCTACCGGACAGGACCCAATGAGCAGTTCTTC.

The chain combines TRBV6-1 with TRBJ1-3, with 8 nucleotides matching TRBD1. The junction had 5 bases not matched to a gene; V was cut back by 4 bases and J by 0 bases. Germline V gives CDR1 MNHNS, CDR2 SASEGT. The CDR3 is made up of 16 amino acids. The CDR3 DNA reads as TGTGCCAGCAGTGGGCTCAGGGGGCCCTCTGGAAACACCATATATTTT. Protein product: CASSGLRGPSGNTIYF.

The chain has TRBV6-2 or TRBV6-3 and TRBJ2-3, with 7 positions matching TRBD2. Germline V gives CDR1 MNHEY, CDR2 SVGEGT. Trimming took 4 bases from V and 5 from J; bases not matched to a gene: 6. This CDR3 is 14 amino acids long. The CDR3 protein is CASSSGRTRDTQYF. For the CDR3, the DNA is TGTGCCAGCAGTTCCGGGAGGACGAGAGATACGCAGTATTTT.

CDR3 sequence reads: CASSLTTGGSTDTQYF. The CDR3 nucleotides are TGCGCCAGCAGCTTGACAACAGGGGGTAGCACAGATACGCAGTATTTT. This chain uses TRBV5-1 with TRBJ2-3; 8 bases fit TRBD1. This CDR3 has 16 residues. The trim removed 1 base at V and 0 bases at J, leaving 4 bases unmatched. Germline V CDR1 and CDR2: SGHRS, YFSETQ.